A selection of T cell receptor beta chains follows, all from one sample in a study of identical twins. TCRdb reanalysed the 5' RACE reads using MiXCR and keeps one entry per CDR3 protein. Among about 220,000 distinct CDR3 sequences listed, around 6.9% were seen once. These same data were also listed under a study on yellow fever vaccine responses in identical twins.

Specimen: memory (CD45RO+) T cells sorted from blood. The receptors originated from a woman aged 18-29 years in good health. Both conserved end residues are part of each CDR3. Fields, in order: D gene, V gene, J gene, clone size, CDR3 DNA, CDR3 protein. D genes are given only for firm matches. The size of a clone is reported for some rows only, either as once, few or many, or as a class for expanded clones.

d_call: TRBD1
v_call: TRBV5-1
j_call: TRBJ2-7
clone_size: many
cdr3_nt: TGCGCCAGCAGCATGGACAGGACGCGCTACGAGCAGTACTTC
cdr3_aa: CASSMDRTRYEQYF

d_call: TRBD1
v_call: TRBV5-4
j_call: TRBJ2-5
clone_size: -
cdr3_nt: TGTGCCAGCCTCCTTACCGGGACAGGCTCCGAGACCCAGTACTTC
cdr3_aa: CASLLTGTGSETQYF

d_call: -
v_call: TRBV7-9
j_call: TRBJ1-6
clone_size: few
cdr3_nt: TGTGCCAGCAGCTTTTTAGGGGAATCACCCCTCCACTTT
cdr3_aa: CASSFLGESPLHF

d_call: -
v_call: TRBV28
j_call: TRBJ1-2
clone_size: many
cdr3_nt: TGTGCCAGCAGTTTAGGGGGCTATGGCTACACCTTC
cdr3_aa: CASSLGGYGYTF

d_call: -
v_call: TRBV7-6
j_call: TRBJ2-1
clone_size: -
cdr3_nt: TGTGCCAGCAGCTTTCTGGGGGGCAATGAGCAGTTCTTC
cdr3_aa: CASSFLGGNEQFF

d_call: -
v_call: TRBV20-1
j_call: TRBJ2-1
clone_size: -
cdr3_nt: TGCAGTGCTCAAAAATACAATGAGCAGTTCTTC
cdr3_aa: CSAQKYNEQFF

d_call: -
v_call: TRBV28
j_call: TRBJ2-2
clone_size: few
cdr3_nt: TGTGCCAGCAGTCCCAACACAAACAGACGGGGTCGGGAGCTGTTTTTT
cdr3_aa: CASSPNTNRRGRELFF

d_call: TRBD2
v_call: TRBV6-2/TRBV6-3
j_call: TRBJ2-6
clone_size: -
cdr3_nt: TGTGCCAGCAGAACTAGCGGGAGAGGGTCCCCTGGGGCCAACGTCCTGACTTTC
cdr3_aa: CASRTSGRGSPGANVLTF

d_call: -
v_call: TRBV3-1
j_call: TRBJ2-1
clone_size: few
cdr3_nt: TGTGCCAGCAGCCAAAGACTAGGGAAAATGAATGAGCAGTTCTTC
cdr3_aa: CASSQRLGKMNEQFF

d_call: -
v_call: TRBV9
j_call: TRBJ2-7
clone_size: few
cdr3_nt: TGTGCCAGCAGCGTAGATACAGCGGTCTGGGAAGAGCAGTACTTC
cdr3_aa: CASSVDTAVWEEQYF

d_call: TRBD1
v_call: TRBV5-1
j_call: TRBJ2-5
clone_size: few
cdr3_nt: TGCGCCAGCAGCTTGGGGACAGGGAGCCAAGAGACCCAGTACTTC
cdr3_aa: CASSLGTGSQETQYF

d_call: TRBD1
v_call: TRBV28
j_call: TRBJ2-7
clone_size: few
cdr3_nt: TGTGCCACTGACTCCCCAACCGGGACAGGCTTC
cdr3_aa: CATDSPTGTGF

d_call: -
v_call: TRBV4-3
j_call: TRBJ1-1
clone_size: few
cdr3_nt: TGCGCCAGCAGCCAAGCGGGCCGTGGGGGACTGAACACTGAAGCTTTCTTT
cdr3_aa: CASSQAGRGGLNTEAFF

d_call: TRBD1
v_call: TRBV5-1
j_call: TRBJ2-7
clone_size: many
cdr3_nt: TGCGCCAGCAGCGTAACGACAGGGGGGGAGGACGAGCAGTACTTC
cdr3_aa: CASSVTTGGEDEQYF

d_call: TRBD1
v_call: TRBV6-2/TRBV6-3
j_call: TRBJ1-5
clone_size: many
cdr3_nt: TGTGCCAGCAGTCCCCCCGGGACAGGAAGCCCTAATCAGCCCCAGCATTTT
cdr3_aa: CASSPPGTGSPNQPQHF

d_call: -
v_call: TRBV4-2
j_call: TRBJ2-7
clone_size: many
cdr3_nt: TGTGCCAGCAGCCAAGGTTTAGAGGCTCCCGAGCAGTACTTC
cdr3_aa: CASSQGLEAPEQYF

d_call: TRBD1
v_call: TRBV11-1
j_call: TRBJ1-1
clone_size: -
cdr3_nt: TGTGCCAGCAGCCGGGACAGATCGAACACTGAAGCTTTCTTT
cdr3_aa: CASSRDRSNTEAFF

d_call: TRBD1
v_call: TRBV15
j_call: TRBJ2-1
clone_size: -
cdr3_nt: TGTGCCACCAGCAGAGACTCCCCGAGGGACAGGCGCGTCAGCGACAACAATGAGCAGTTCTTC
cdr3_aa: CATSRDSPRDRRVSDNNEQFF

d_call: TRBD1
v_call: TRBV20-1
j_call: TRBJ1-1
clone_size: few
cdr3_nt: TGCAGTGCTGCTGGACAGGGAGCCAACACTGAAGCTTTCTTT
cdr3_aa: CSAAGQGANTEAFF

d_call: -
v_call: TRBV20-1
j_call: TRBJ2-3
clone_size: -
cdr3_nt: TGCAGTGCTAGATGGGGAGATACGCAGTATTTT
cdr3_aa: CSARWGDTQYF

d_call: -
v_call: TRBV12-5
j_call: TRBJ2-1
clone_size: -
cdr3_nt: TGTGCTAGTGGTTTGGTTCTGAACACTCGCTCCTACAATGAGCAGTTCTTC
cdr3_aa: CASGLVLNTRSYNEQFF

d_call: -
v_call: TRBV6-2/TRBV6-3
j_call: TRBJ2-2
clone_size: -
cdr3_nt: TGTGCCAGCAGTACCGGATCGACAAGCACCGGGGAGCTGTTTTTT
cdr3_aa: CASSTGSTSTGELFF

d_call: TRBD1
v_call: TRBV10-3
j_call: TRBJ2-5
clone_size: many
cdr3_nt: TGTGCCATCAGTGTGCGACAGGGAAGTACCTCGCAAGAGACCCAGTACTTC
cdr3_aa: CAISVRQGSTSQETQYF

d_call: TRBD2
v_call: TRBV9
j_call: TRBJ2-3
clone_size: -
cdr3_nt: TGTGCCAGCGGCCCTAGCGGGGGCGCCGGGGATACGCAGTATTTT
cdr3_aa: CASGPSGGAGDTQYF

d_call: -
v_call: TRBV7-6
j_call: TRBJ2-2
clone_size: -
cdr3_nt: TGTGCCAGCAGCCCGACGGGGGTAGGAGGCGGGGAGCTGTTTTTT
cdr3_aa: CASSPTGVGGGELFF

d_call: -
v_call: TRBV29-1
j_call: TRBJ2-7
clone_size: many
cdr3_nt: TGCAGCGTTGGATCGGCAGTCTCCTACGAGCAGTACTTC
cdr3_aa: CSVGSAVSYEQYF

d_call: -
v_call: TRBV20-1
j_call: TRBJ1-4
clone_size: many
cdr3_nt: TGCAGTGCTGCTGATGAAAAACTGTTTTTT
cdr3_aa: CSAADEKLFF

d_call: TRBD2
v_call: TRBV20-1
j_call: TRBJ2-5
clone_size: few
cdr3_nt: TGCAGTGCTCAGCTGCCCGGGGGGATGGGAGAGACCCAGTACTTC
cdr3_aa: CSAQLPGGMGETQYF

d_call: -
v_call: TRBV20-1
j_call: TRBJ2-7
clone_size: many
cdr3_nt: TGCAGTGCGGAAAAGGGGACTTCCTACGAGCAGTACTTC
cdr3_aa: CSAEKGTSYEQYF

d_call: TRBD2
v_call: TRBV20-1
j_call: TRBJ2-5
clone_size: -
cdr3_nt: TGCTGCGCTAGTCGGGCTAGCGGGGGGATGTTTCAAGAGACCCAGTACTTC
cdr3_aa: CCASRASGGMFQETQYF

d_call: -
v_call: TRBV5-1
j_call: TRBJ2-1
clone_size: many
cdr3_nt: TGCGCCAGCACCGACAGACCCGCTGAATTTGGATTTTACAATGAGCAGTTCTTC
cdr3_aa: CASTDRPAEFGFYNEQFF

d_call: -
v_call: TRBV7-4
j_call: TRBJ2-7
clone_size: many
cdr3_nt: TGTGCCAGCAGCGGAAACCCGGGGTCAGCCTACGAGCAGTACTTC
cdr3_aa: CASSGNPGSAYEQYF

d_call: -
v_call: TRBV2
j_call: TRBJ2-4
clone_size: few
cdr3_nt: TGTGCCAGCAGTGATCTCACAGGCCGCGACATTCAGTACTTC
cdr3_aa: CASSDLTGRDIQYF

d_call: TRBD1
v_call: TRBV20-1
j_call: TRBJ2-7
clone_size: few
cdr3_nt: TGCAGTGCGAACTCACCGGGACAGGCGAGCTCCTACGAGCAGTACTTC
cdr3_aa: CSANSPGQASSYEQYF

d_call: -
v_call: TRBV20-1
j_call: TRBJ2-7
clone_size: few
cdr3_nt: TGCAGTGCTAGTGGGATCGGGTCCTACGAGCAGTACTTC
cdr3_aa: CSASGIGSYEQYF

d_call: -
v_call: TRBV7-8
j_call: TRBJ2-1
clone_size: -
cdr3_nt: TGTGCCAGCAGCTTAGACCCCTCCTACAATGAGCAGTTCTTC
cdr3_aa: CASSLDPSYNEQFF

d_call: TRBD2
v_call: TRBV4-3
j_call: TRBJ2-1
clone_size: many
cdr3_nt: TGCGCCAGCAGCCAGGCACTAGCGGGAGAAAGCTCGGCCTACAATGAGCAGTTCTTC
cdr3_aa: CASSQALAGESSAYNEQFF

d_call: TRBD1
v_call: TRBV3-1
j_call: TRBJ1-4
clone_size: many
cdr3_nt: TGTGCCAGCAGCCCCGGTTTTGGGACAGGGGGTGAAAAACTGTTTTTT
cdr3_aa: CASSPGFGTGGEKLFF

d_call: -
v_call: TRBV20-1
j_call: TRBJ1-3
clone_size: -
cdr3_nt: TGCAGTGCTAGAGGGCAGAGAAGTTCTGGAAACACCATATATTTT
cdr3_aa: CSARGQRSSGNTIYF

d_call: -
v_call: TRBV6-5
j_call: TRBJ1-5
clone_size: few
cdr3_nt: TGTGCCAGCAGTTACTCATTCCGGTCAGGAAATCAGCCCCAGCATTTT
cdr3_aa: CASSYSFRSGNQPQHF

d_call: -
v_call: TRBV20-1
j_call: TRBJ2-1
clone_size: many
cdr3_nt: TGCAGTGCTAGAGACCCGCTCTTAGCGTATGAGCAGTTCTTC
cdr3_aa: CSARDPLLAYEQFF

d_call: -
v_call: TRBV20-1
j_call: TRBJ2-7
clone_size: few
cdr3_nt: TGCAGTGCTACTGACAGGCCTTCCTACGAGCAGTACTTC
cdr3_aa: CSATDRPSYEQYF

d_call: TRBD2
v_call: TRBV24-1
j_call: TRBJ2-3
clone_size: many
cdr3_nt: TGTGCCACCAGTGACCGTAGCGGGAGGGTCGCTACAGATACGCAGTATTTT
cdr3_aa: CATSDRSGRVATDTQYF

d_call: -
v_call: TRBV12-3/TRBV12-4
j_call: TRBJ2-1
clone_size: many
cdr3_nt: TGTGCCAGCAGTTTACGCTCCAATGAGCAGTTCTTC
cdr3_aa: CASSLRSNEQFF

d_call: -
v_call: TRBV25-1
j_call: TRBJ2-1
clone_size: many
cdr3_nt: TGTGCCAGCAGTGAATCTGATGAGCAGTTCTTC
cdr3_aa: CASSESDEQFF

d_call: TRBD2
v_call: TRBV11-2
j_call: TRBJ2-2
clone_size: -
cdr3_nt: TGTGCCAGCACCTTAGCGGGGGGGGCCGGGGAGCTGTTTTTT
cdr3_aa: CASTLAGGAGELFF

d_call: -
v_call: TRBV14
j_call: TRBJ2-1
clone_size: many
cdr3_nt: TGTGCCAGCAGCCTGGGACAAGTACACAATGAGCAGTTCTTC
cdr3_aa: CASSLGQVHNEQFF

d_call: TRBD1
v_call: TRBV30
j_call: TRBJ2-5
clone_size: many
cdr3_nt: TGTGCCTGGGTTCAGGGGGCTGGCGGCGAGACCCAGTACTTC
cdr3_aa: CAWVQGAGGETQYF

d_call: -
v_call: TRBV7-2
j_call: TRBJ2-7
clone_size: many
cdr3_nt: TGTGCCAGCAGCTGGACAGCCACGGGATACGAGCAGTACTTC
cdr3_aa: CASSWTATGYEQYF

d_call: TRBD1
v_call: TRBV6-1
j_call: TRBJ2-2
clone_size: -
cdr3_nt: TGTGCCAGCAGTCGACAGGGGGCTACCGGGGAGCTGTTTTTT
cdr3_aa: CASSRQGATGELFF

d_call: -
v_call: TRBV21-1
j_call: TRBJ2-1
clone_size: few
cdr3_nt: TGTGCCAGCAGCAAAGTAGCCAGGAATGGCAATGAGCAGTTCTTC
cdr3_aa: CASSKVARNGNEQFF

d_call: -
v_call: TRBV20-1
j_call: TRBJ2-2
clone_size: few
cdr3_nt: TGCAGTGCAACCTGGACAGTCTCGAACACCGGGGAGCTGTTTTTT
cdr3_aa: CSATWTVSNTGELFF

d_call: TRBD1
v_call: TRBV10-1
j_call: TRBJ2-7
clone_size: many
cdr3_nt: TGCGCCAGCAGTCTGGACAGGGGAACCGAGCACGAGCAGTACTTC
cdr3_aa: CASSLDRGTEHEQYF

d_call: TRBD2
v_call: TRBV5-1
j_call: TRBJ2-7
clone_size: many
cdr3_nt: TGCGCCAGCAGCCGCGGGAGCTTAAGCTCCTACGAGCAGTACTTC
cdr3_aa: CASSRGSLSSYEQYF

d_call: TRBD1
v_call: TRBV4-3
j_call: TRBJ2-1
clone_size: many
cdr3_nt: TGCGCCAGCAGCCAAGATGAAGCCAGGGGGAGCAATGAGCAGTTCTTC
cdr3_aa: CASSQDEARGSNEQFF

d_call: TRBD2
v_call: TRBV4-3
j_call: TRBJ2-1
clone_size: -
cdr3_nt: TGCGCCAGCAGCCTCAACCCACTAGCGAATGAGCAGTTCTTC
cdr3_aa: CASSLNPLANEQFF

d_call: -
v_call: TRBV2
j_call: TRBJ2-2
clone_size: many
cdr3_nt: TGTGCCAGCACAGGGGGGGCGAACACCGGGGAGCTGTTTTTT
cdr3_aa: CASTGGANTGELFF